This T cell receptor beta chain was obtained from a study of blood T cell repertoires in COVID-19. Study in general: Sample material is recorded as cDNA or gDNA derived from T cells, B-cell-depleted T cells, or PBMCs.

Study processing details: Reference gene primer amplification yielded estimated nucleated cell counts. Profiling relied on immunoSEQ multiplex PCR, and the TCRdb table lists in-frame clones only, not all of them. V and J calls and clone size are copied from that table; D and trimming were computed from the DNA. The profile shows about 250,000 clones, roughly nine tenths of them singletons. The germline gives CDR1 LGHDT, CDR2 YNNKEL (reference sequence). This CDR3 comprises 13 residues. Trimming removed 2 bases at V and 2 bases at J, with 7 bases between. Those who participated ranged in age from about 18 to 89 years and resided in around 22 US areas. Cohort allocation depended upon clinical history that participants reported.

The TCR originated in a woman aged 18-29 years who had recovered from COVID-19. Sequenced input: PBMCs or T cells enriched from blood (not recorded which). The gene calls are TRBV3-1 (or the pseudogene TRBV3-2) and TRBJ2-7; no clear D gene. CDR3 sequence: CASSQWRTYEQYF. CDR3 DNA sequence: TGTGCCAGCAGCCAATGGCGGACCTACGAGCAGTACTTC.